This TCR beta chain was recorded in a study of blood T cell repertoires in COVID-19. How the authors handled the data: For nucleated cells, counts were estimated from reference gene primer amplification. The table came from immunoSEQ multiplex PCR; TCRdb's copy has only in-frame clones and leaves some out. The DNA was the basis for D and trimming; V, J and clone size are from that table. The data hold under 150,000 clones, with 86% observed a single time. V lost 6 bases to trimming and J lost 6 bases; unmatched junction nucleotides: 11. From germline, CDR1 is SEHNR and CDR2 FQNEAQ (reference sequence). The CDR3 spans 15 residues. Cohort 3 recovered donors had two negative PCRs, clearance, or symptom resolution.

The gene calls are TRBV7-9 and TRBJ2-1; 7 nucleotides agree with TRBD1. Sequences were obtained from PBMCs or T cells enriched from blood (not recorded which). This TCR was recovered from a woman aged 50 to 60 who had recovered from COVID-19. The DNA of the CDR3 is TGTGCCAGCAGGTGGCAGGAAGACAGGGTCAATGAGCAGTTCTTC. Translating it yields CASRWQEDRVNEQFF.